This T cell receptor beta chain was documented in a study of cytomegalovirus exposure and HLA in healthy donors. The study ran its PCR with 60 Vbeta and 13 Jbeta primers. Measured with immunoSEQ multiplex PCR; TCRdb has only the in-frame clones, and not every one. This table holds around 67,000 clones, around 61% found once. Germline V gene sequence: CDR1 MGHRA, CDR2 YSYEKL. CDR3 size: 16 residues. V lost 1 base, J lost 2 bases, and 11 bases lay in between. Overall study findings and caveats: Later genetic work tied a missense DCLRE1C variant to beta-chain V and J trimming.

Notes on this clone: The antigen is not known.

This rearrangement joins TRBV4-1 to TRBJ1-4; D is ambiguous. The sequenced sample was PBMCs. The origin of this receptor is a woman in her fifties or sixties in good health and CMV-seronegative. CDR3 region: CASSQVGRWTNEKLFF. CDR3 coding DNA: TGCGCCAGCAGCCAAGTAGGGAGGTGGACTAATGAAAAACTGTTTTTT.